This TCR beta chain was recovered during a study of blood T cell repertoires in COVID-19. Per germline, CDR1 KGHDR and CDR2 SFDVKD. V was clipped by 5 bases and J by 9 bases, with 7 bases between them. The length of the CDR3 is 11 residues. Profiling relied on immunoSEQ multiplex PCR, and the TCRdb table lists in-frame clones only, not all of them. The repertoire consists of hundreds of thousands of clones, with around nine tenths occurring once and the leading ten covering 8% to 10%. The V gene is TRBV24-1, the J gene TRBJ2-1, with D uncertain. The TCR originated in a middle-aged woman who had recovered from COVID-19. The sequenced sample was PBMCs or T cells enriched from blood (not recorded which). Here the CDR3 DNA reads TGTGCCACCAGTGGAGGAACTGAGCAGTTCTTC. As protein: CATSGGTEQFF.